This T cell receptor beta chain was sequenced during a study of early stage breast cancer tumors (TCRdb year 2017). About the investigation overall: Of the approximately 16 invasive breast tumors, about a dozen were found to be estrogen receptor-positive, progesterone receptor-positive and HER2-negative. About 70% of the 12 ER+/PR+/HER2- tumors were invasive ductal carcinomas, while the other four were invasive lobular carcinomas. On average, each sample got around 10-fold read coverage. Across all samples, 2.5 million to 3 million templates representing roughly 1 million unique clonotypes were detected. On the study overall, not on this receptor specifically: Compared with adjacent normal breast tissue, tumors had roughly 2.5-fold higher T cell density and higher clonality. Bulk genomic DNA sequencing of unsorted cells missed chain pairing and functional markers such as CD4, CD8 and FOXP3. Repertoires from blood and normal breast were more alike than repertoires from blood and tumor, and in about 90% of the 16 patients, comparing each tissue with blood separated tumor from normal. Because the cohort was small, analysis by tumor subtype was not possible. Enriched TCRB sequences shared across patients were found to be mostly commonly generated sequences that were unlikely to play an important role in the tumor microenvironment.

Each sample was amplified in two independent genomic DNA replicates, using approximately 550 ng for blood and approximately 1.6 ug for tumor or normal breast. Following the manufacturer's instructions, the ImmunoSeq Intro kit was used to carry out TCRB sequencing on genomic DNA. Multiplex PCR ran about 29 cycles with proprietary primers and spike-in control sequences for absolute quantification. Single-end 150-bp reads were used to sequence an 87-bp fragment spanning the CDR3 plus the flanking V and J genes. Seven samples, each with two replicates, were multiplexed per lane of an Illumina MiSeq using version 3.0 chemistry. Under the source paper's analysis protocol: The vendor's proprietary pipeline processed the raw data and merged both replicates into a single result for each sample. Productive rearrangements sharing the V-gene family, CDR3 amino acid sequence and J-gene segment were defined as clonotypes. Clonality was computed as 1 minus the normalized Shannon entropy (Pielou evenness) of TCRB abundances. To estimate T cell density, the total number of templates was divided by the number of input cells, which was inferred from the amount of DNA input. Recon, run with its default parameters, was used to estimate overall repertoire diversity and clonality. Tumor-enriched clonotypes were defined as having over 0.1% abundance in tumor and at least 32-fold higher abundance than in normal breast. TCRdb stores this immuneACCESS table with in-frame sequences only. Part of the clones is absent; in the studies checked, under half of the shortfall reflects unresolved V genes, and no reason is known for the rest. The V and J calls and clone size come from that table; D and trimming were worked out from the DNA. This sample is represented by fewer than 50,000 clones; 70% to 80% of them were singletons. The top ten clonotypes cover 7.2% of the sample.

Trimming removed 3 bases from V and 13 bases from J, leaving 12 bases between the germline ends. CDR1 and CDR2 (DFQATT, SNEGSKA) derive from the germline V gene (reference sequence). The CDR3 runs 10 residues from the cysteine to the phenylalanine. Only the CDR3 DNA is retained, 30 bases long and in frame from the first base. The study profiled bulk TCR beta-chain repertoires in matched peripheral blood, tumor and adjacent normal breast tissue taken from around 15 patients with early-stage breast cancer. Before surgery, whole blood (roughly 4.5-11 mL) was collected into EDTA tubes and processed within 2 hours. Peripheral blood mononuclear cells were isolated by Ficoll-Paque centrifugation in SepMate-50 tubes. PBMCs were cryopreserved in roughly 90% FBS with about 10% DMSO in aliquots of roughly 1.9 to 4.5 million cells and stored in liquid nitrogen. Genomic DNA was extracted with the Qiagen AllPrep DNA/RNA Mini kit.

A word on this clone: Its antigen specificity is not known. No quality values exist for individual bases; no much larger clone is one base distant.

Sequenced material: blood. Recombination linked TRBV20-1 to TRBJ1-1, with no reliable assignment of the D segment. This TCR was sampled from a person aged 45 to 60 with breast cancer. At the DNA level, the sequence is TGCAGTGCTAGTAGGGAGAAGCTTTTCTTT. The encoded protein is CSASREKLFF.